Below, one T cell receptor beta chain is given with its context. As yet, its antigen is unknown. Among the patients, none had received any treatment before thyroid surgery. TCRdb ran MiXCR on the PCR reads. The data contain tens of thousands of clones, over 10% of them singletons. These data come from a study of metastatic and nonmetastatic thyroid tumors. Study findings and constraints: Patients with malignant thyroid tumors reportedly had significantly higher TCR beta diversity than those with benign nodules, in blood and tumor.

The CDR3 sequence is 15 residues long. V lost 7 bases and J lost 3, with 21 bases in between. Germline CDR1 is DFQATT and CDR2 is SNEGSKA (reference sequence). The gene calls are TRBV20-1 and TRBJ1-1; D might be TRBD1 (5 bases). Sequenced: blood. The receptor was isolated from a female donor with papillary thyroid cancer or a benign thyroid nodule (not recorded which). Some clones in this sample may be carry-over from other donors' samples. The CDR3 loop is CSVFGGEWGDTEAFF. The CDR3 region has the DNA TGCAGTGTCTTCGGGGGAGAATGGGGCGACACTGAAGCTTTCTTT.